What follows are 16 T cell receptor beta chains derived from one specimen sequenced in a study of Ad26.COV2.S vaccination and SARS-CoV-2 variants. TCRdb's copy holds only in-frame clones and misses some; the assay was immunoSEQ multiplex PCR. There are around 450,000 clones in the sample; 80% to 90% occur only once, and about 2.7% lies in the top ten. As for treatment: over 15 received Ad26.COV2.S at low or high dose, single or two shots; about 5 received placebo; per-sample allocation not given. Samples analyzed were those drawn on day 63 after the first vaccine or placebo injection. Sequenced material: peripheral blood, taken in a trial of Ad26.COV2.S vaccine versus placebo. These receptors all stem from a person between 18 and 60 years old who received the Ad26.COV2.S COVID-19 vaccine or a placebo.

CDR3 DNA: TGCAGTGCGGCTGACAGGGCTGAAGCTTTCTTT. This codes for CSAADRAEAFF. This sequence joins TRBV20-1 and TRBJ1-1; 7 nucleotides align to TRBD1. V lost 6 bases and J lost 6; bases outside the gene matches: 4. This CDR3 has 11 amino acids. Germline values: CDR1 DFQATT, CDR2 SNEGSKA (reference sequence).

CDR3 sequence (DNA): TGTGCCAGCGAATACGGAGTTCCCTACGAGCAGTACTTC. Translated, it gives CASEYGVPYEQYF. The chain links TRBV6-5 to TRBJ2-7; D ambiguous. The CDR3 runs to 13 residues. Trimming took 8 bases from V and 2 from J, leaving 13 bases between them. CDR1 MNHEY and CDR2 SVGAGI come from the germline V gene.

The chain links TRBV9 to TRBJ1-6, with D uncertain. There are 15 residues in the CDR3. The V gene lost 2 bases and the J gene lost 7 bases, with 13 bases spanning the gap. Germline CDR1 is SGDLS and CDR2 is YYNGEE. For the CDR3, the DNA is TGTGCCAGCAGCGTGGGAGATCCGGACAATTCACCCCTCCACTTT. It yields the protein CASSVGDPDNSPLHF. The variable domain in full, with the rest retrieved from reference TRBV9 and TRBJ1-6, is DSGVTQTPKHLITATGQRVTLRCSPRSGDLSVYWYQQSLDQGLQFLIQYYNGEERAKGNILERFSAQQFPDLHSELNLSSLELGDSALYFCASSVGDPDNSPLHFGNGTRLTVT.

The chain couples TRBV6-5 to TRBJ1-2; maybe TRBD1 (5 bases). The CDR3 runs 14 residues. Germline CDR1 MNHEY, CDR2 SVGAGI. V lost 5 bases, J lost 5 bases, and 15 bases lay in between. For the CDR3, the DNA is TGTGCCAGCAGTAGATTTTTAAAGGGGTATGGCTACACCTTC. It translates to CASSRFLKGYGYTF.

The CDR3 bases are TGTGCCAGCTCGAGGCAGGGGGGTTCGAGCACTGAAGCTTTCTTT. Protein: CASSRQGGSSTEAFF. The chain has TRBV18 and TRBJ1-1; 7 positions agree with TRBD1. The CDR3 spans 15 residues. The germline V gene encodes CDR1 KGHSH and CDR2 LQKENI. The V segment lost 6 bases and the J segment 4 bases; nucleotides outside the gene matches: 11.

The rearrangement uses TRBV5-1 and TRBJ2-2, with 9 nucleotides matching TRBD1. The CDR3 spans 15 residues. In germline, CDR1 is SGHRS, CDR2 YFSETQ. With V trimmed by 3 bases and J by 6 bases, 6 bases remained unmatched. The CDR3 protein is CASSSHRGLAGELFF. The CDR3 DNA reads as TGCGCCAGCAGCTCACACAGGGGGCTGGCCGGGGAGCTGTTTTTT. Supplemented by reference TRBV5-1 and TRBJ2-2, the full variable domain reads KAGVTQTPRYLIKTRGQQVTLSCSPISGHRSVSWYQQTPGQGLQFLFEYFSETQRNKGNFPGRFSGRQFSNSRSEMNVSTLELGDSALYLCASSSHRGLAGELFFGEGSRLTVL.

This sequence joins TRBV7-6 and TRBJ2-3; D not certain. Germline lookup yields CDR1 SGHVS and CDR2 FNYEAQ. Trimming stripped 1 base from V and 6 bases from J, with 8 bases between. The CDR3 length is 13 residues. CDR3 in DNA: TGTGCCAGCAGCTTAGTGGCGTCCGATACGCAGTATTTT. Translating it yields CASSLVASDTQYF. The complete variable domain, with remaining parts taken from reference TRBV7-6 and TRBJ2-3, reads GAGVSQSPRYKVTKRGQDVALRCDPISGHVSLYWYRQALGQGPEFLTYFNYEAQQDKSGLPNDRFSAERPEGSISTLTIQRTEQRDSAMYRCASSLVASDTQYFGPGTRLTVL.

The chain combines TRBV3-1 (or the pseudogene TRBV3-2) with TRBJ1-6, with D hard to call. This CDR3 has 17 residues. With 4 bases removed from V and 0 bases from J, the gap between germline ends came to 13 bases. CDR1 and CDR2 from the germline V gene are LGHDT and YNNKEL (reference sequence). CDR3 in amino acids: CASSRNPDTSYNSPLHF. For the CDR3, the DNA is TGTGCCAGCAGCCGAAATCCGGATACCTCCTATAATTCACCCCTCCACTTT.

The chain combines TRBV16 with TRBJ2-5; maybe TRBD1 (6 bases). The V end was cut by 5 bases, the J end by 2 bases, with 12 bases between. This CDR3 is 14 amino acids long. The germline V gene has CDR1 KGHSY and CDR2 FQNENV. CDR3 sequence reads: CASSYRTVQETQYF. Written as DNA, the CDR3 is TGTGCCAGCAGCTATCGGACAGTTCAAGAGACCCAGTACTTC.

The chain couples TRBV7-2 to TRBJ1-6, with D possibly being TRBD1 (6 bases). The CDR3 is 14 residues long. In germline, CDR1 is SGHTA, CDR2 FQGNSA. Trimming took 6 bases from V and 5 from J, leaving 11 bases between them. The CDR3 nucleotides are TGTGCCAGCAGTAAAGGGGGGAATAATTCACCCCTCCACTTT. Amino acids: CASSKGGNNSPLHF.

The rearrangement joins TRBV10-3 to TRBJ2-3; perhaps TRBD2 as D (7 bases). The CDR3 totals 16 residues. The germline CDR1 and CDR2 sequences are ENHRY and SYGVKD. Trimming removed 9 bases from V and 6 bases from J, with 25 bases in between. CDR3 amino acids: CAIRGGLHPGVDTQYF. DNA for the CDR3: TGTGCCATAAGGGGGGGGCTGCATCCCGGGGTGGATACGCAGTATTTT.

This clone showed up just once. The chain uses TRBV7-8 and TRBJ1-3, with D maybe TRBD1 (6 bases). The V gene's germline CDR1 is SGHVS and CDR2 FQNEAQ. The CDR3 length is 14 residues. V was shortened by 3 bases and J by 4 bases, with 10 bases between the two germline ends. CDR3 nucleotides: TGTGCCAGCAGCTTCGGGACATCGGGAAACACCATATATTTT. The encoded protein is CASSFGTSGNTIYF. Full variable domain (missing parts from reference TRBV7-8 and TRBJ1-3): GAGVSQSPRYKVAKRGQDVALRCDPISGHVSLFWYQQALGQGPEFLTYFQNEAQLDKSGLPSDRFFAERPEGSVSTLKIQRTQQEDSAVYLCASSFGTSGNTIYFGEGSWLTVV.

This sequence joins TRBV2 and TRBJ1-4; D possibly corresponds to TRBD1 (6 bases). Germline-derived CDR1 and CDR2 are SNHLY and FYNNEI. CDR3 length: 16 amino acids. Trimming removed 5 bases from V and 0 bases from J, with 13 bases in between. The CDR3, as DNA: TGTGCCAGCAGTCGAATACAGGGAGCAACTAATGAAAAACTGTTTTTT. Protein sequence: CASSRIQGATNEKLFF. The whole variable domain, remainder taken from reference TRBV2 and TRBJ1-4, is EPEVTQTPSHQVTQMGQEVILRCVPISNHLYFYWYRQILGQKVEFLVSFYNNEISEKSEIFDDQFSVERPDGSNFTLKIRSTKLEDSAMYFCASSRIQGATNEKLFFGSGTQLSVL.

The gene calls are TRBV7-2 and TRBJ2-3; D not resolved. The CDR3 is made up of 17 amino acids. Germline values: CDR1 SGHTA, CDR2 FQGNSA. Trimming cost V 2 bases and J 0 bases, with 15 bases left between them. This CDR3 is CASSLYRSAPSTDTQYF. The DNA for the CDR3 is TGTGCCAGCAGCTTATACAGATCTGCCCCTAGCACAGATACGCAGTATTTT.

This chain connects TRBV5-1 to TRBJ1-2; 8 bases match TRBD1. CDR1 is SGHRS and CDR2 is YFSETQ in the germline V gene. V was pared by 0 bases and J by 1 base, with 2 bases of the junction left unmatched. This CDR3 region has 15 residues. The CDR3 spells CASSLGTGSNYGYTF. The CDR3 DNA reads as TGCGCCAGCAGCTTGGGGACAGGGAGTAACTATGGCTACACCTTC. Variable domain in full (rest from reference TRBV5-1 and TRBJ1-2): KAGVTQTPRYLIKTRGQQVTLSCSPISGHRSVSWYQQTPGQGLQFLFEYFSETQRNKGNFPGRFSGRQFSNSRSEMNVSTLELGDSALYLCASSLGTGSNYGYTFGSGTRLTVV.

This clone has a handful of counts. The chain combines TRBV27 with TRBJ1-5; possibly TRBD1 for D (6 bases). CDR3 length: 18 amino acids. Germline loops: CDR1 MNHEY, CDR2 SMNVEV (reference sequence). Trimming pared 1 base from V and 11 bases from J, leaving 27 bases between. The CDR3 DNA is TGTGCCAGCAGTTTATGGGGAACCCTCGGGGGGGCGCCCGTGGCCCAGCATTTT. Translated, it gives CASSLWGTLGGAPVAQHF.